Sequencing of this T cell receptor (beta chain) was carried out in a study of beta chain features in type 1 diabetes. Study results and caveats: When Type 1 diabetes patients were examined, their TCRB CDR3s proved moderately but significantly shorter in all four CD4+ subsets. Compared to healthy donors, patients appeared to have naive, central memory and Treg TCRB repertoires that were more alike.

CDR3 length: 15 residues. V was cut by 4 bases and J by 4 bases, with 14 bases left in between. The germline CDR1 and CDR2 sequences are SGHRS and YFSETQ. cDNA synthesis used the whole RNA isolate, giving expressed TCRB sequences. Sequenced by immunoSEQ multiplex PCR; TCRdb stores in-frame clones only, minus some. The table shows under 350,000 clones, with 7.5% to 9.5% occurring only once. A single heparinised draw of roughly 0.11 L on average was taken per donor. The purity of all sorted populations exceeded 95%. Only a few counts were recorded for this clone. Its target is not known. This sequence was found in a woman aged 18-29 years in good health. Input material: central memory CD4+ T cells from blood. The chain combines TRBV5-1 with TRBJ2-2; D unclear. The CDR3: CASSPGNAITGELFF. For the CDR3, the DNA is TGCGCCAGCAGCCCGGGTAACGCGATCACCGGGGAGCTGTTTTTT.